A selection of T cell receptor beta chains follows, all from one sample in a study of beta chain features in type 1 diabetes. TCRdb keeps only in-frame clones here, not all; method: immunoSEQ multiplex PCR. The data show some 150,000 clones, approximately 10% seen once. The specimen sequenced was central memory CD4+ T cells from blood. These receptors were obtained from a woman aged 40-49 years in good health. CDR3s include the opening cysteine and the closing phenylalanine or tryptophan. Fields, in order: CDR3 DNA, CDR3 protein, D gene, clone size, V gene, J gene. D genes are given only for firm matches. Where a row states a size, it is once, few, many or the class of an expanded clone; other rows omit it.

cdr3_nt: TGTGCCAGTAGTATCGCACAGGGGTACCAAGAGACCCAGTACTTC
cdr3_aa: CASSIAQGYQETQYF
d_call: TRBD1
clone_size: few
v_call: TRBV19
j_call: TRBJ2-5

cdr3_nt: TGCGCCAGCAGCCAGGAGACAGGGCAATCCCCCCGGAATCAGCCCCAGCATTTT
cdr3_aa: CASSQETGQSPRNQPQHF
d_call: TRBD1
clone_size: .
v_call: TRBV4-1
j_call: TRBJ1-5

cdr3_nt: TGCGCCAGCAGCCGGATAGCCGGGACAGGGGGCGAAATCCTCAATTCACCCCTCCACTTT
cdr3_aa: CASSRIAGTGGEILNSPLHF
d_call: TRBD1
clone_size: .
v_call: TRBV4-1
j_call: TRBJ1-6

cdr3_nt: TGTGCCATCACGGAGGATGGCTATGGCTACACCTTC
cdr3_aa: CAITEDGYGYTF
d_call: .
clone_size: .
v_call: TRBV10-3
j_call: TRBJ1-2

cdr3_nt: TGTGCCAGCTCACCTGGCGGGGGGACAGATACGCAGTATTTT
cdr3_aa: CASSPGGGTDTQYF
d_call: TRBD2
clone_size: few
v_call: TRBV18
j_call: TRBJ2-3

cdr3_nt: TGCGCCAGCAGCCAAGTTGGGACAGGAGAAGAGACCCAGTACTTC
cdr3_aa: CASSQVGTGEETQYF
d_call: TRBD1
clone_size: once
v_call: TRBV4-3
j_call: TRBJ2-5

cdr3_nt: TGCGCCAGCAGCTTGGACACCGACAGGGCGCTCTACTATGGCTACACCTTC
cdr3_aa: CASSLDTDRALYYGYTF
d_call: TRBD1
clone_size: .
v_call: TRBV5-1
j_call: TRBJ1-2

cdr3_nt: TGCGCCAGCAGCCAAGTCGGGGCGGGGGACGGGGCCAACGTCCTGACTTTC
cdr3_aa: CASSQVGAGDGANVLTF
d_call: TRBD2
clone_size: many
v_call: TRBV4-3
j_call: TRBJ2-6

cdr3_nt: TGCGCCAGCAGCTTAACGGGACAGCGCTCAGCCACAGATACGCAGTATTTT
cdr3_aa: CASSLTGQRSATDTQYF
d_call: TRBD1
clone_size: few
v_call: TRBV5-1
j_call: TRBJ2-3

cdr3_nt: TGTGCCAGCAGCAAAACAGGGGGGGATGAAAAACTGTTTTTT
cdr3_aa: CASSKTGGDEKLFF
d_call: TRBD1
clone_size: .
v_call: TRBV7-9
j_call: TRBJ1-4

cdr3_nt: TGTGCCAGCAGACCAACAGGGGAGACTGGCTACACCTTC
cdr3_aa: CASRPTGETGYTF
d_call: TRBD1
clone_size: .
v_call: TRBV6-1
j_call: TRBJ1-2

cdr3_nt: TGCGCCAGCAGCCTGGTGGGACAGGGGGATGCGCAGTATTTT
cdr3_aa: CASSLVGQGDAQYF
d_call: TRBD1
clone_size: few
v_call: TRBV4-3
j_call: TRBJ2-3

cdr3_nt: TGTGCCAGCAGCTCAGGACTAGCGGGCGGGACCCAGTACTTC
cdr3_aa: CASSSGLAGGTQYF
d_call: TRBD2
clone_size: .
v_call: TRBV7-6
j_call: TRBJ2-5

cdr3_nt: TGTGCCAGCAGCTTGAGCGACAGACACATGGTAGGCTACACCTTC
cdr3_aa: CASSLSDRHMVGYTF
d_call: .
clone_size: .
v_call: TRBV5-6
j_call: TRBJ1-2

cdr3_nt: TGCGCCAGCAGCTTGGGGACAAGCGGGGGCTTAGAGACCCAGTACTTC
cdr3_aa: CASSLGTSGGLETQYF
d_call: TRBD2
clone_size: few
v_call: TRBV5-1
j_call: TRBJ2-5

cdr3_nt: TGTGCCAGCAGTTATGGGACAGATTACAATGAGCAGTTCTTC
cdr3_aa: CASSYGTDYNEQFF
d_call: TRBD1
clone_size: .
v_call: TRBV6-1
j_call: TRBJ2-1

cdr3_nt: TGTGCCAGCCGCTCCGGGACAGCTTATTCACCCCTCCACTTT
cdr3_aa: CASRSGTAYSPLHF
d_call: TRBD1
clone_size: .
v_call: TRBV6-1
j_call: TRBJ1-6

cdr3_nt: TGTGCCAGCAGCTATAGCGGGGGGGCCTATGGGGCCAACGTCCTGACTTTC
cdr3_aa: CASSYSGGAYGANVLTF
d_call: TRBD2
clone_size: many
v_call: TRBV7-9
j_call: TRBJ2-6

cdr3_nt: TGCGCCAGCAGCTACGCAGGGGACCAAGAGACCCAGTACTTC
cdr3_aa: CASSYAGDQETQYF
d_call: .
clone_size: few
v_call: TRBV5-1
j_call: TRBJ2-5

cdr3_nt: TGTGCCAGCAGTCGAGCGGGGGGGCTTCCAGAGACCCAGTACTTC
cdr3_aa: CASSRAGGLPETQYF
d_call: TRBD2
clone_size: .
v_call: TRBV5-5
j_call: TRBJ2-5

cdr3_nt: TGCGCCAGCAGCGATACAGGGTTCGGGCGAGATTCACCCCTCCACTTT
cdr3_aa: CASSDTGFGRDSPLHF
d_call: .
clone_size: .
v_call: TRBV5-1
j_call: TRBJ1-6

cdr3_nt: TGTGCCAGCAGTCGCAGACAGGGGGCGGGGGGGAACATTCAGTACTTC
cdr3_aa: CASSRRQGAGGNIQYF
d_call: .
clone_size: .
v_call: TRBV2
j_call: TRBJ2-4

cdr3_nt: TGTGCCAGCAGCGGCGGGGGGGCCACAAGAGAGACCCAGTACTTC
cdr3_aa: CASSGGGATRETQYF
d_call: TRBD2
clone_size: few
v_call: TRBV14
j_call: TRBJ2-5

cdr3_nt: TGTGCCAGCAGGGGGGCCCTGGGACAGGGGTACACAGATACGCAGTATTTT
cdr3_aa: CASRGALGQGYTDTQYF
d_call: TRBD1
clone_size: .
v_call: TRBV5-6
j_call: TRBJ2-3

cdr3_nt: TGCAGTGCTTTCGCGGACTATGGCTACACCTTC
cdr3_aa: CSAFADYGYTF
d_call: .
clone_size: .
v_call: TRBV20-1
j_call: TRBJ1-2

cdr3_nt: TGTGCCAGCAGTCGAACAGGGAACACTGAAGCTTTCTTT
cdr3_aa: CASSRTGNTEAFF
d_call: .
clone_size: .
v_call: TRBV7-9
j_call: TRBJ1-1

cdr3_nt: TGTGCCAGTAGTCTGCAGTCCATACGTTGGCCCCAGCATTTT
cdr3_aa: CASSLQSIRWPQHF
d_call: .
clone_size: .
v_call: TRBV19
j_call: TRBJ1-5

cdr3_nt: TGTGCCAGCACCACTTACTGGAGCGGCTACACCTTC
cdr3_aa: CASTTYWSGYTF
d_call: .
clone_size: few
v_call: TRBV6-6
j_call: TRBJ1-2

cdr3_nt: TGTGCCAGCAGTTTAGGTAGCGGGGGGGCCATTGAGCAGTTCTTC
cdr3_aa: CASSLGSGGAIEQFF
d_call: TRBD2
clone_size: .
v_call: TRBV6-6
j_call: TRBJ2-1

cdr3_nt: TGTGCCAGCAGATTTACGGGGTACAATGAGCAGTTCTTC
cdr3_aa: CASRFTGYNEQFF
d_call: .
clone_size: many
v_call: TRBV5-6
j_call: TRBJ2-1

cdr3_nt: TGCGCCAGCAGCCAAGATCAAGGAGGGGAGGGAGCTTTCTTT
cdr3_aa: CASSQDQGGEGAFF
d_call: .
clone_size: few
v_call: TRBV4-3
j_call: TRBJ1-1

cdr3_nt: TGTGCCAGTGCACAGCTCACTCAAGAGACCCAGTACTTC
cdr3_aa: CASAQLTQETQYF
d_call: .
clone_size: few
v_call: TRBV19
j_call: TRBJ2-5

cdr3_nt: TGTGCCAGCAGCCAAAATTCAGGGGACACCTTC
cdr3_aa: CASSQNSGDTF
d_call: .
clone_size: .
v_call: TRBV7-9
j_call: TRBJ1-2

cdr3_nt: TGTGCCACCAGCAGAGAAGGAGGGATCGAGACCCAGTACTTC
cdr3_aa: CATSREGGIETQYF
d_call: .
clone_size: few
v_call: TRBV15
j_call: TRBJ2-5

cdr3_nt: TGTGCCAGCAGCTTAGTCGAGACTAGGGGGACCCAGTACTTC
cdr3_aa: CASSLVETRGTQYF
d_call: .
clone_size: .
v_call: TRBV7-2
j_call: TRBJ2-5

cdr3_nt: TGCGCCAGCTCCCCCAGGGGCTCCAACACAGATACGCAGTATTTT
cdr3_aa: CASSPRGSNTDTQYF
d_call: .
clone_size: .
v_call: TRBV10-1
j_call: TRBJ2-3

cdr3_nt: TGTGCCAGCAGCTTGATAGCGGGGCCCTTCGGGGAGCTGTTTTTT
cdr3_aa: CASSLIAGPFGELFF
d_call: TRBD2
clone_size: few
v_call: TRBV4-2
j_call: TRBJ2-2

cdr3_nt: TGTGCCAGCCAATTGACAGGGAGGAGGAACACTGAAGCTTTCTTT
cdr3_aa: CASQLTGRRNTEAFF
d_call: TRBD1
clone_size: .
v_call: TRBV19
j_call: TRBJ1-1

cdr3_nt: TGTGCCACCAGCAGGGACGGGGGGTTATCCTACGAGCAGTACTTC
cdr3_aa: CATSRDGGLSYEQYF
d_call: TRBD2
clone_size: .
v_call: TRBV15
j_call: TRBJ2-7

cdr3_nt: TGCGCCAGCAGCACCGGGGTCCAGGGAGGCTATGGCTACACCTTC
cdr3_aa: CASSTGVQGGYGYTF
d_call: .
clone_size: .
v_call: TRBV5-1
j_call: TRBJ1-2

cdr3_nt: TGTGCCAGCTCACCACGGGAGGTCTCCGGGACAGGGGGCGGCACTGAAGCTTTCTTT
cdr3_aa: CASSPREVSGTGGGTEAFF
d_call: TRBD1
clone_size: .
v_call: TRBV18
j_call: TRBJ1-1